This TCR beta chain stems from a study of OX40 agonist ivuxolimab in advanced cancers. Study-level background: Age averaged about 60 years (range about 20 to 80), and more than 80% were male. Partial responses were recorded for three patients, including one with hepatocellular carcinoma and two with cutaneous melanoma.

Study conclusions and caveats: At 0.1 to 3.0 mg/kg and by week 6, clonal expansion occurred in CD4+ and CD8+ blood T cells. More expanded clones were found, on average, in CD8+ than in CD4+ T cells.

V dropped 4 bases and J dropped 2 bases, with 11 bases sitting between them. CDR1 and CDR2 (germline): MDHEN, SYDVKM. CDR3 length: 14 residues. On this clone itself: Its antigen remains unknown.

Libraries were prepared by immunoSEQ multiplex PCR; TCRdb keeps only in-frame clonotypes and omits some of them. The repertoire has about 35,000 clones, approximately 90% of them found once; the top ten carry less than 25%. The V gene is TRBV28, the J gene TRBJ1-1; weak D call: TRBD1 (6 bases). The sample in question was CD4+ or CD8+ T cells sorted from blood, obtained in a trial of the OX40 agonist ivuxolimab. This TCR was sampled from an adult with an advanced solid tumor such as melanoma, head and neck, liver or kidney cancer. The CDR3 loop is CASSSHRENTEAFF. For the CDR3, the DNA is TGTGCCAGCAGTTCCCACAGGGAAAACACTGAAGCTTTCTTT.